This T cell receptor (beta chain) came from a study of T-cell memory formation after mild COVID-19. TCRdb called the 5' RACE reads again in MiXCR, with one record for every CDR3 protein. The sample lists 85,000 to 130,000 distinct CDR3 sequences; over 15% were seen once. This clonotype was observed once. The CDR3 totals 14 residues. V shed 4 bases and J shed 0 bases, with 9 bases lying between them. The sequenced sample consisted of PBMCs or a T cell subset sorted from them (not recorded which). The V and J genes are TRBV12-3 or TRBV12-4 and TRBJ1-2; D not resolved. The receptor was derived from an adult woman who had mild COVID-19 (a few samples of this study predate the infection). Cell type and time point are not known. This CDR3 reads CASSSGPANYGYTF. The CDR3 coding sequence is TGTGCCAGCAGTTCCGGTCCCGCTAACTATGGCTACACCTTC.